The entry that follows covers one TCR beta chain sequence. This specimen comes from a study of blood T cell repertoires in COVID-19. Clones were read by immunoSEQ multiplex PCR, and TCRdb kept only the in-frame ones, dropping some. The sample gives hundreds of thousands of clones, 89% of which show up once; roughly 5.2% is in the top ten. The cohort comprised adults aged about 18 to 100 years residing in 24 US areas. Each recovered donor of Cohort 3 presented with two negative PCRs, clearance, or symptom resolution. This CDR3 has 14 amino acids. Germline assignment: CDR1 SEHNR and CDR2 FQNEAQ (reference sequence). V was shortened by 6 bases and J by 9 bases, with 21 bases between the two germline ends.

The rearrangement links TRBV7-9 to TRBJ2-7; D is possibly TRBD1 (6 bases). This TCR came from a man aged 55-75 years who had recovered from COVID-19. Material: PBMCs or T cells enriched from blood (not recorded which). This CDR3 reads CASSFSGTRGAQYF. The CDR3, as DNA: TGTGCCAGCAGTTTTTCCGGGACAAGGGGAGCGCAGTACTTC.